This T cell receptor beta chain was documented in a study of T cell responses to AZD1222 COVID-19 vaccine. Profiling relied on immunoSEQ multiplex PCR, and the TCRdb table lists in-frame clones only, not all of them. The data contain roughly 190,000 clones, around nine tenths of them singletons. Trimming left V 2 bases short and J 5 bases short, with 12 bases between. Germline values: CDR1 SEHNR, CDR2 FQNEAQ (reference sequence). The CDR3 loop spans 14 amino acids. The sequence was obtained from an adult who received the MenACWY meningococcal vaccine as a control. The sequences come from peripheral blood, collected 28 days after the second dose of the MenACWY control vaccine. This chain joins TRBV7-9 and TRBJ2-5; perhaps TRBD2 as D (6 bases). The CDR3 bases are TGTGCCAGCAGCTTACATAGCGGAAGGGAGACCCAGTACTTC. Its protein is CASSLHSGRETQYF.